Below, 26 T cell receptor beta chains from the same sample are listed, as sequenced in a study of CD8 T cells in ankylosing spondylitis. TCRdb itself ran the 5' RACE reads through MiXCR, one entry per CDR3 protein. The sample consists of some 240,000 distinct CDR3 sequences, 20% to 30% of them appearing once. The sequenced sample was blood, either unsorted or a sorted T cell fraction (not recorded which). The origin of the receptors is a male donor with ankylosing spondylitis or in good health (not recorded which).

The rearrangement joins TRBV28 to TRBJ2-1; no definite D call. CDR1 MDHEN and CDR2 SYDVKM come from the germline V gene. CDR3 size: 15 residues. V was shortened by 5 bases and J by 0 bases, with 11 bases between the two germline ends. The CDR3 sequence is CASSPGFGSYNEQFF. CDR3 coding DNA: TGTGCCAGCAGTCCCGGCTTCGGCTCCTACAATGAGCAGTTCTTC.

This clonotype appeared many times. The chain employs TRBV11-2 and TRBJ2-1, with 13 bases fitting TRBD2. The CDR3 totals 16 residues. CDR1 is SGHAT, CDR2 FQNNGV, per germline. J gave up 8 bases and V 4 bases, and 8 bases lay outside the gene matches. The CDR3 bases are TGTGCCAGCAGCTCCTTATACGGACTAGCGGGGGATGAGCAGTTCTTC. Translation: CASSSLYGLAGDEQFF.

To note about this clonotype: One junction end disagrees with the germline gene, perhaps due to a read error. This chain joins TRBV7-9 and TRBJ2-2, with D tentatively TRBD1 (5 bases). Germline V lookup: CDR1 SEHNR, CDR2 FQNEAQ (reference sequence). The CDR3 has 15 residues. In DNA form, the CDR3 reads TGTGCCAGCGGCTTAAGGGGCCGTAACACCGGGGAGCTGTTTTTT. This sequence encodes CASGLRGRNTGELFF. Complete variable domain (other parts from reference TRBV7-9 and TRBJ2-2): DTGVSQNPRHKITKRGQNVTFRCDPISEHNRLYWYRQTLGQGPEFLTYFQNEAQLEKSRLLSDRFSAERPKGSFSTLEIQRTEQGDSAMYLCASGLRGRNTGELFFGEGSRLTVL.

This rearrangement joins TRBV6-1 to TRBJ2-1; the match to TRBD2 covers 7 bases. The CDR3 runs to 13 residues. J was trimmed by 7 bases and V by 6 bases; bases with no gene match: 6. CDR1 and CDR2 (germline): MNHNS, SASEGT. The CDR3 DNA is TGTGCCAGCAGGACAGCCGGGGGGAATGAGCAGTTCTTC. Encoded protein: CASRTAGGNEQFF.

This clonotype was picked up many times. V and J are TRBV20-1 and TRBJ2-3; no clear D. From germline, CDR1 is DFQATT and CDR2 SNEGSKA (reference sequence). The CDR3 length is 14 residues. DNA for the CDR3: TGCAGCCAGGCCTCGAGACAAAGCACAGATACGCAGTATTTT. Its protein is CSQASRQSTDTQYF.

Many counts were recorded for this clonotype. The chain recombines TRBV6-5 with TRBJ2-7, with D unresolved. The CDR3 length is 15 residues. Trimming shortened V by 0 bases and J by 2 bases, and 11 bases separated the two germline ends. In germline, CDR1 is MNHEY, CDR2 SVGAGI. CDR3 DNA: TGTGCCAGCAGTTACTCGAAAGAAGGCACCTACGAGCAGTACTTC. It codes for CASSYSKEGTYEQYF.

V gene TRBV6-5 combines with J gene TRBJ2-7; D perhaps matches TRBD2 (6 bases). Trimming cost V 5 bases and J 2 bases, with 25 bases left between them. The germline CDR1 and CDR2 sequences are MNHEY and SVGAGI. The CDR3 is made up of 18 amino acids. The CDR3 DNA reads TGTGCCAGCAGTCACGTAGGACGTTTGGGGAGGAAGCCCTACGAGCAGTACTTC. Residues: CASSHVGRLGRKPYEQYF.

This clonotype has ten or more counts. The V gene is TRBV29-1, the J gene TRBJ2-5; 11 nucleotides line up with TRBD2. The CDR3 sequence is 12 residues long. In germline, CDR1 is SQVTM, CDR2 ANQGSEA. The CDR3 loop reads CSLSGGAETQYF. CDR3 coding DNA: TGCAGTCTTAGCGGGGGGGCCGAGACCCAGTACTTC. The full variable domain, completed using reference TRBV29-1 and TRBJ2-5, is SAVISQKPSRDICQRGTSLTIQCQVDSQVTMMFWYRQQPGQSLTLIATANQGSEATYESGFVIDKFPISRPNLTFSTLTVSNMSPEDSSIYLCSLSGGAETQYFGPGTRLLVL.

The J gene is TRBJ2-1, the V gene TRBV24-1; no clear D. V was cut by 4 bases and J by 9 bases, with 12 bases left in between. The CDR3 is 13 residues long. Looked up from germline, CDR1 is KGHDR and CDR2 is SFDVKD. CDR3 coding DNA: TGTGCCACCAGTGAAAGGTCGCCCGGTGAGCAGTTCTTC. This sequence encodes CATSERSPGEQFF.

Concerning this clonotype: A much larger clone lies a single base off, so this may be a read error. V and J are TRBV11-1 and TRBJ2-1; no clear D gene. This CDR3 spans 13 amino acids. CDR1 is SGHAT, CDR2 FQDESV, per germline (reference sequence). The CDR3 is CTSSDRPGNEQFF. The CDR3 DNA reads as TGTACCAGCAGCGACCGGCCAGGAAATGAGCAGTTCTTC.

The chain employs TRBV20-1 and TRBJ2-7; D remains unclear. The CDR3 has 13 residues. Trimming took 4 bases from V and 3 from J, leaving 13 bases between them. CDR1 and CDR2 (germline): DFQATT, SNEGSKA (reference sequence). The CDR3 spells CSATTPWGYEQYF. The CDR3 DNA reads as TGCAGTGCTACGACACCGTGGGGCTACGAGCAGTACTTC.

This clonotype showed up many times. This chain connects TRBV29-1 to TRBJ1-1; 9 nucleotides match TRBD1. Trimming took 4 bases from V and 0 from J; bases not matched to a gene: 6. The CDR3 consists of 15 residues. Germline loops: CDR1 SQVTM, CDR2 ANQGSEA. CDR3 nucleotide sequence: TGCAGCGTTGGGAGGGGGACAGGGCTGAACACTGAAGCTTTCTTT. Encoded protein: CSVGRGTGLNTEAFF.

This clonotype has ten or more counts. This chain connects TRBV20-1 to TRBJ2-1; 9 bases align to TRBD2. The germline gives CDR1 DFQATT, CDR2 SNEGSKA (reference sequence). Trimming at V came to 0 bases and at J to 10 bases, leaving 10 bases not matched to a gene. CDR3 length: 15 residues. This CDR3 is CSARDNRASGEEQFF. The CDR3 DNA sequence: TGCAGTGCTAGAGATAATCGCGCTAGCGGGGAGGAGCAGTTCTTC.

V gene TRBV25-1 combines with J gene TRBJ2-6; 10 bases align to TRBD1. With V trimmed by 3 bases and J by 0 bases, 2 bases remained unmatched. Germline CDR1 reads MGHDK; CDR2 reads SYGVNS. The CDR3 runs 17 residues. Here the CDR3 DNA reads TGTGCCAGCAGTGAGACAGGGGGCGCCTCTGGGGCCAACGTCCTGACTTTC. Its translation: CASSETGGASGANVLTF.

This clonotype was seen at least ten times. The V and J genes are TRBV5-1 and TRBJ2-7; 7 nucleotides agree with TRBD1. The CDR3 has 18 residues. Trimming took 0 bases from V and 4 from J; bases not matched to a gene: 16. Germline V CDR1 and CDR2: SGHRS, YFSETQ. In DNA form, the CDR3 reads TGCGCCAGCAGCTTGGCCAACCCAGCCACAGGGGATGGTTACGAGCAGTACTTC. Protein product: CASSLANPATGDGYEQYF.

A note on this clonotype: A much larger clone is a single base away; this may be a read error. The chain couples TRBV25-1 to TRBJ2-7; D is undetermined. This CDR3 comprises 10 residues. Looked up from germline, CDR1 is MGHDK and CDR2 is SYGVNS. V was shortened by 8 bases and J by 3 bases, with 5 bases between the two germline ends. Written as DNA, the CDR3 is TGTGCCAGCGGTTTCTACGAGCAGTACTTC. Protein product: CASGFYEQYF.

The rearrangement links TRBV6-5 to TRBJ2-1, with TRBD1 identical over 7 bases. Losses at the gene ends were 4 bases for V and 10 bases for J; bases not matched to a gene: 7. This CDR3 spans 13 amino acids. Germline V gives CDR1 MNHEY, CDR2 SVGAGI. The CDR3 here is CASSFTGVREQFF. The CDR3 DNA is TGTGCCAGCAGTTTTACAGGGGTAAGGGAGCAGTTCTTC.

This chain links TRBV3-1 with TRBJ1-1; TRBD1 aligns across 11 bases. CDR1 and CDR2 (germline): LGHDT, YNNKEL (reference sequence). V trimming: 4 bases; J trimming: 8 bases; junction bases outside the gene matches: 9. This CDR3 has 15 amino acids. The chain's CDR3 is CASSLFGTGGSEAFF. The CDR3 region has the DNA TGTGCCAGCAGCCTGTTTGGGACAGGGGGTAGCGAAGCTTTCTTT.

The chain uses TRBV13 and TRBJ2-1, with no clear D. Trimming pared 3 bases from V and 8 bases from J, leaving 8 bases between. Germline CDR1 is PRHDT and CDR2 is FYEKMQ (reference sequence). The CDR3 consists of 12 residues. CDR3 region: CASSFQDDEQFF. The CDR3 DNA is TGTGCCAGCAGCTTCCAGGACGATGAGCAGTTCTTC.

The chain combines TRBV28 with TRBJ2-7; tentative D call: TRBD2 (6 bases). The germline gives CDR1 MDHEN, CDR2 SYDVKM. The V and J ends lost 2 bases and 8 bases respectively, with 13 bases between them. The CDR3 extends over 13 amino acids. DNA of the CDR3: TGTGCCAGCAGTTTACCGGGACTCCCGAAGCAGTACTTC. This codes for CASSLPGLPKQYF.

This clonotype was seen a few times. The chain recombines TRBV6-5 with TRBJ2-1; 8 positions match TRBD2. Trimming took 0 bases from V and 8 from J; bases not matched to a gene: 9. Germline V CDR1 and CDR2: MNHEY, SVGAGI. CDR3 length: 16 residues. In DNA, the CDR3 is TGTGCCAGCAGTTACTCGAGCGGGGGCCCCGGGGATGAGCAGTTCTTC. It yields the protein CASSYSSGGPGDEQFF.

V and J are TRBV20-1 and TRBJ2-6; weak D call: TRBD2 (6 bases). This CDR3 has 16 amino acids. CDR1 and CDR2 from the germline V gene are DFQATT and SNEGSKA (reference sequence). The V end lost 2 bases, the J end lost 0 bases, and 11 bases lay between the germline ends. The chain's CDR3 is CSARRTDYSGANVLTF. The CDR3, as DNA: TGCAGTGCTAGAAGGACGGACTACTCTGGGGCCAACGTCCTGACTTTC.

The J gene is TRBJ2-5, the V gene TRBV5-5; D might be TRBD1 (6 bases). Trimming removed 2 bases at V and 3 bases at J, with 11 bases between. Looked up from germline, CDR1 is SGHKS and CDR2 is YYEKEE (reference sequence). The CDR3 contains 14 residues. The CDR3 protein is CASSLQQGEETQYF. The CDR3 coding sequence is TGTGCCAGCAGCTTACAACAGGGTGAAGAGACCCAGTACTTC.

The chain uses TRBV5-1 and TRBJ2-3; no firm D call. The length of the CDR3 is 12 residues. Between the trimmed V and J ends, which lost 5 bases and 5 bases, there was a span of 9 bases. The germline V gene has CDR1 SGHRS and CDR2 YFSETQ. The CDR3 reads CASSFSGDTQYF. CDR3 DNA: TGCGCCAGCAGTTTTTCGGGAGATACGCAGTATTTT.

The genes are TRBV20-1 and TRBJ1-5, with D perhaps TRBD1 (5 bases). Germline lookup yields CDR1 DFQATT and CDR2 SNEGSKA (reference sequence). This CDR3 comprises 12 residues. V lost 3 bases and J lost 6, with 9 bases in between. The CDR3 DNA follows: TGCAGTGCTAGGCAGAGGGGTCAGCCCCAGCATTTT. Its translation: CSARQRGQPQHF.

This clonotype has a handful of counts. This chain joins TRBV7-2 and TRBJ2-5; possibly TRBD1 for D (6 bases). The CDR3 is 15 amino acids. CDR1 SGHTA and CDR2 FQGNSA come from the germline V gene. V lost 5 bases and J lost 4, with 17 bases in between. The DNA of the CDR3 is TGTGCCAGCAGCCGGAATTACAGGGCTCGAGAGACCCAGTACTTC. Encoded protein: CASSRNYRARETQYF.